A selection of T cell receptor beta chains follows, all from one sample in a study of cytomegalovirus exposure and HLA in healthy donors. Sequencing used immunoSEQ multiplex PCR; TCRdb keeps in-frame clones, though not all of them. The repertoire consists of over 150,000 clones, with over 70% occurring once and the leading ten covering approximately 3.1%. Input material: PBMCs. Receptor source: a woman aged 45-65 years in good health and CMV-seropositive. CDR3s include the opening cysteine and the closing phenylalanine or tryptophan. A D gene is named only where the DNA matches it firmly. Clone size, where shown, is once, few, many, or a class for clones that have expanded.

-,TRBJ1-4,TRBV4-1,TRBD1,CASSRTGNPTNEKLFF,TGCGCCAGCAGCCGGACAGGGAACCCAACTAATGAAAAACTGTTTTTT
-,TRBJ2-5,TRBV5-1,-,CASSLGDTAGETQYF,TGCGCCAGCAGCTTGGGGGACACTGCTGGAGAGACCCAGTACTTC
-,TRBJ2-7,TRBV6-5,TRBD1,CASSYDRGGNEQYF,TGTGCCAGCAGTTACGACAGGGGGGGCAACGAGCAGTACTTC
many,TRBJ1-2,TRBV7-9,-,CASSLAGTDQNGYTF,TGTGCCAGCAGCTTAGCGGGCACCGATCAAAATGGCTACACCTTC
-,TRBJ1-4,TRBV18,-,CASSPGADEKLFF,TGTGCCAGCTCACCTGGTGCAGATGAAAAACTGTTTTTT
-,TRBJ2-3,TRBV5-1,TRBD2,CASSLSAAGAADTQYF,TGCGCCAGCAGCTTGTCCGCAGCGGGGGCCGCAGATACGCAGTATTTT
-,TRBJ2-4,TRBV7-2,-,CASSLGGVAKNIQYF,TGTGCCAGCAGCTTAGGGGGGGTAGCCAAAAACATTCAGTACTTC
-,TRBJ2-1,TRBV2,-,CASGRRVQGLGNEQFF,TGTGCCAGCGGACGAAGGGTCCAGGGGTTAGGCAATGAGCAGTTCTTC
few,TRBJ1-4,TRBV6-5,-,CASSSPRVGSEKLFF,TGTGCCAGCAGTTCCCCGAGGGTTGGGAGTGAAAAACTGTTTTTT
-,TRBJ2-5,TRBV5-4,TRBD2,CASSLPSGGGETQYF,TGTGCCAGCAGCTTACCCAGCGGGGGAGGAGAGACCCAGTACTTC
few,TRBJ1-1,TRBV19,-,CASSPGTSTAEAFF,TGTGCCAGTAGTCCCGGGACATCCACAGCAGAAGCTTTCTTT
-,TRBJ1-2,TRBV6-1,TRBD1,CASSVDRGGGYTF,TGTGCCAGCAGTGTTGACAGGGGCGGTGGCTACACCTTC
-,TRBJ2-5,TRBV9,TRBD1,CASSVALGQGQETQYF,TGTGCCAGCAGCGTAGCTTTAGGACAGGGACAAGAGACCCAGTACTTC
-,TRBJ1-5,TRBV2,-,CASSGRGPLNQPQHF,TGTGCCAGCAGTGGCAGGGGTCCCTTAAATCAGCCCCAGCATTTT
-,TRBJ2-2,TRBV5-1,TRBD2,CASSLSPSGGAGELFF,TGCGCCAGCAGCTTGTCCCCCAGCGGGGGGGCTGGGGAGCTGTTTTTT
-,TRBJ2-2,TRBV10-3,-,CAIRGETNTGELFF,TGTGCCATCAGGGGAGAGACGAACACCGGGGAGCTGTTTTTT
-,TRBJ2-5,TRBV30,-,CAWGGQETQYF,TGTGCCTGGGGAGGGCAAGAGACCCAGTACTTC
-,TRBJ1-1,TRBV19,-,CASSFWRDTEAFF,TGTGCCAGTAGCTTCTGGCGGGACACTGAAGCTTTCTTT
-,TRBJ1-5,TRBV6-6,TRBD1,CASRIQGDQPQHF,TGTGCCAGCAGAATACAGGGGGATCAGCCCCAGCATTTT
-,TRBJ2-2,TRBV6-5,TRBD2,CASSYWSAGYTGELFF,TGTGCCAGCAGTTACTGGTCAGCGGGGTACACCGGGGAGCTGTTTTTT
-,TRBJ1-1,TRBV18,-,CASSPSGEWGTEAFF,TGTGCCAGCTCACCATCGGGGGAATGGGGCACTGAAGCTTTCTTT
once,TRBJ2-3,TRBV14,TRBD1,CASSSNRGPDTQYF,TGTGCCAGCAGCTCGAACAGGGGGCCAGATACGCAGTATTTT
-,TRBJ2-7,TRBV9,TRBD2,CASSAAGGESYEQYF,TGTGCCAGCAGTGCCGCGGGGGGGGAATCCTACGAGCAGTACTTC
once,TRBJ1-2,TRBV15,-,CATSRDSSSGREGYTF,TGTGCCACCAGCAGAGATAGTTCGTCGGGGAGGGAAGGCTACACCTTC
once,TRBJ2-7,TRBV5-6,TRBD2,CASSLDLAGELTYEQYF,TGTGCCAGCAGCTTGGACCTAGCGGGGGAATTAACCTACGAGCAGTACTTC
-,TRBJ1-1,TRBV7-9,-,CASTRGGAPGGTEAFF,TGTGCCAGCACCCGAGGGGGGGCGCCGGGGGGCACTGAAGCTTTCTTT
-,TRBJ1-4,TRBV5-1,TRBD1,CASSLDRGSANEKLFF,TGCGCCAGCAGCTTGGACAGGGGGTCCGCTAATGAAAAACTGTTTTTT